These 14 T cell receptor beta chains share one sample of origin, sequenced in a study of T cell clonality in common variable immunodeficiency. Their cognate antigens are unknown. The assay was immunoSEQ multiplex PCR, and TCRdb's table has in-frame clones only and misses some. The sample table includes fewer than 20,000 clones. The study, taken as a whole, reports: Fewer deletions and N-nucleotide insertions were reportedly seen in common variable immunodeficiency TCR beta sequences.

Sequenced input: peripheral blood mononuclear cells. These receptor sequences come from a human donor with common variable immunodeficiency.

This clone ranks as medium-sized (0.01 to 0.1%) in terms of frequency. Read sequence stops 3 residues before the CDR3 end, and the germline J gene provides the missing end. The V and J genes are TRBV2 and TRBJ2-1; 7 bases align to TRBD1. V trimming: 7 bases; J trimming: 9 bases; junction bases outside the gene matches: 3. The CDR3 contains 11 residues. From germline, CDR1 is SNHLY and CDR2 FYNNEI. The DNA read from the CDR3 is TGTGCCAGCACATACAGGGGTGAG. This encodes CASTYRGE. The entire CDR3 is CASTYRGEQFF. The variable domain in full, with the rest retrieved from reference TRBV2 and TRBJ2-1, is EPEVTQTPSHQVTQMGQEVILRCVPISNHLYFYWYRQILGQKVEFLVSFYNNEISEKSEIFDDQFSVERPDGSNFTLKIRSTKLEDSAMYFCASTYRGEQFFGPGTRLTVL.

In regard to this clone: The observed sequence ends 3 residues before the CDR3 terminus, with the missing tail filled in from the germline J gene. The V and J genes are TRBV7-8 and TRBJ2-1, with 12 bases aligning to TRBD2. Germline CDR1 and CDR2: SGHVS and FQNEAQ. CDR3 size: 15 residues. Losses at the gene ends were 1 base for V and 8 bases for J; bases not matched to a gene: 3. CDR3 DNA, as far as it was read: TGTGCCAGCAGCTTAGTGGCTAGCGGGGGGGATGAG. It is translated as CASSLVASGGDE. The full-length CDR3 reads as CASSLVASGGDEQFF.

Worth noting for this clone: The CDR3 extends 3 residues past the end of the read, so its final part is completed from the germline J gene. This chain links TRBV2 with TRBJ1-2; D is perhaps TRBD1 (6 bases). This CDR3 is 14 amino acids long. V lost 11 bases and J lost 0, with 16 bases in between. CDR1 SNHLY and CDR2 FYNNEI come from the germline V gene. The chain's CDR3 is CAREGDKANYGYTF. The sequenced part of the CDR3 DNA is TGTGCCCGCGAGGGGGACAAAGCTAACTATGGC.

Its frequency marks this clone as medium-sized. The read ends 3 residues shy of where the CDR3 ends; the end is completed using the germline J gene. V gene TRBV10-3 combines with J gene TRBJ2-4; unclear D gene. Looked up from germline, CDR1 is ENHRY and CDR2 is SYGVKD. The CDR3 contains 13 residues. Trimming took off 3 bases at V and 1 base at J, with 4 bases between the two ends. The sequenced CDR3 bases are TGTGCCATCAGTGATAATGCCAAAAACATT. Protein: CAISDNAKNI. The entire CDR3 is CAISDNAKNIQYF.

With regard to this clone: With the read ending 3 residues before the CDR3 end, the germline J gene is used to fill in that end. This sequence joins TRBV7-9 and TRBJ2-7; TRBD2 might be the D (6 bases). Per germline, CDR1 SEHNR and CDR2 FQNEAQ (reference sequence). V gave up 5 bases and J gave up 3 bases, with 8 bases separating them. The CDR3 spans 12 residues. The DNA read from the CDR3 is TGTGCCAGCAGCCCGGAGGGCTACGAG. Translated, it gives CASSPEGYE. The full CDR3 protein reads CASSPEGYEQYF.

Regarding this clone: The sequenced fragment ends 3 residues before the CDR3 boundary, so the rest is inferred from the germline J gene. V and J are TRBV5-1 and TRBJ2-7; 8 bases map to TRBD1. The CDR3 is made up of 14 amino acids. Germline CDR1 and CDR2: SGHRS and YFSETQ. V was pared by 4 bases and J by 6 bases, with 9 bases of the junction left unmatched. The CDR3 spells CASSTDRARGEQYF. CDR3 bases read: TGCGCCAGCAGCACGGACAGGGCTCGGGGCGAG. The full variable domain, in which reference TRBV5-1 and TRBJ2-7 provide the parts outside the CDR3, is KAGVTQTPRYLIKTRGQQVTLSCSPISGHRSVSWYQQTPGQGLQFLFEYFSETQRNKGNFPGRFSGRQFSNSRSEMNVSTLELGDSALYLCASSTDRARGEQYFGPGTRLTVT.

CDR3 DNA, as far as it was read: TGCGCCAGCAGTCAATTCCCCCCCCTATCCTCTCGGGACAGGTATTTCTACGAG. Translating it yields CASSQFPPLSSRDRYFYE. The whole CDR3 is CASSQFPPLSSRDRYFYEQYF. The chain has TRBV23-1 and TRBJ2-7; 8 positions agree with TRBD1. The CDR3 goes on 3 residues after the read ends, and that part is filled in from the germline J gene. TRBV23-1 is an open reading frame, and its role is uncertain. The CDR3 spans 21 residues. The V and J ends lost 1 base and 3 bases, in that order; junction bases with no gene match: 23.

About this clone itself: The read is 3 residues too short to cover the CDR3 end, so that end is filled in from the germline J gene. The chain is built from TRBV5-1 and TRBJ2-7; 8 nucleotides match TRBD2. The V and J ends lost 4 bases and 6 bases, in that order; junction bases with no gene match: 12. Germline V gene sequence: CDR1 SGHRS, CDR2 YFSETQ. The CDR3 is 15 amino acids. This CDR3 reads CASSPPWREEGEQYF. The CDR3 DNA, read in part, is TGCGCCAGCAGCCCCCCCTGGCGGGAGGAGGGCGAG.

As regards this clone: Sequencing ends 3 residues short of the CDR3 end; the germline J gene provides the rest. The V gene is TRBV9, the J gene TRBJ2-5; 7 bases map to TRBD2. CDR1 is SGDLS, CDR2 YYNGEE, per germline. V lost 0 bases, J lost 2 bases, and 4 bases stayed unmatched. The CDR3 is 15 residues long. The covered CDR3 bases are TGTGCCAGCAGCGTAGGGGCTAGCGGTCAAGAGACC. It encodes CASSVGASGQET. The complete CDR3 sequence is CASSVGASGQETQYF. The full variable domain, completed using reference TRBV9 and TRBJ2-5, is DSGVTQTPKHLITATGQRVTLRCSPRSGDLSVYWYQQSLDQGLQFLIQYYNGEERAKGNILERFSAQQFPDLHSELNLSSLELGDSALYFCASSVGASGQETQYFGPGTRLLVL.

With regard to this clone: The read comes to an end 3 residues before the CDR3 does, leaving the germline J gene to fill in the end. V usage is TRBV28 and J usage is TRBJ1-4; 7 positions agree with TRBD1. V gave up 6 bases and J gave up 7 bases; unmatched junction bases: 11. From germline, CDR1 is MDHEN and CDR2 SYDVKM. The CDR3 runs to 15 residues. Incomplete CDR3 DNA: TGTGCCAGCAGGGCCTACAGGGGTCGCGCTGAAAAA. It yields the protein CASRAYRGRAEK. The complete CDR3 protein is CASRAYRGRAEKLFF.

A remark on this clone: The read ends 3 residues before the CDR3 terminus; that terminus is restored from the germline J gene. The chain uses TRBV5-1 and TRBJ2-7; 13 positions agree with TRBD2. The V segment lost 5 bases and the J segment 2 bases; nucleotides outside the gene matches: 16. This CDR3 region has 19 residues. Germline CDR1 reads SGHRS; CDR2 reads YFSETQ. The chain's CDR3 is CASSRGTATSGGPPYEQYF. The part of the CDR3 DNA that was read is TGCGCCAGCAGTCGGGGGACAGCGACTAGCGGGGGGCCACCCTACGAG. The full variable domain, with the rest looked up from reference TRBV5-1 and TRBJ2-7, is KAGVTQTPRYLIKTRGQQVTLSCSPISGHRSVSWYQQTPGQGLQFLFEYFSETQRNKGNFPGRFSGRQFSNSRSEMNVSTLELGDSALYLCASSRGTATSGGPPYEQYFGPGTRLTVT.

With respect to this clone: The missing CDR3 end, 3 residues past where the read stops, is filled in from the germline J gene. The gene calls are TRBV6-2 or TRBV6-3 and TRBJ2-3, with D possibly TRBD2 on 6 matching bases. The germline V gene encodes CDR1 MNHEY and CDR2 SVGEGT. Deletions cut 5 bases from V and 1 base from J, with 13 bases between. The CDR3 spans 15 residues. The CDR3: CASSHLGGGTDTQYF. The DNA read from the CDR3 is TGTGCCAGCAGTCACTTGGGCGGGGGCACAGATACG.

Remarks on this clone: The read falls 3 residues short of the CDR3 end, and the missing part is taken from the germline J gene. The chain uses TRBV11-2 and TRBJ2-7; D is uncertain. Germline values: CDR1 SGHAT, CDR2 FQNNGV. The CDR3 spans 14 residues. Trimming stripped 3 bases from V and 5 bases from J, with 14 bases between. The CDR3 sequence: CASSFNLVGDEQYF. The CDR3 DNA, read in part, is TGTGCCAGCAGCTTTAACCTAGTAGGCGACGAG.

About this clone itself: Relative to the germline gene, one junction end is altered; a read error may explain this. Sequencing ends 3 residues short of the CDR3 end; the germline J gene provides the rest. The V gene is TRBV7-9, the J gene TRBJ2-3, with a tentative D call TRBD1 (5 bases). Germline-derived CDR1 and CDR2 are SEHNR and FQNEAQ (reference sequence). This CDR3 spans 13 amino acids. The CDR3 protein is CASSLGTTETQYF. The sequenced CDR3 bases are TGTGCCAGCAGCTTAGGGACAACAGAGACG.